Each of the 14 T cell receptor beta chains below was sequenced from the same sample in a study of blood T cell repertoires in COVID-19. The method was immunoSEQ multiplex PCR; TCRdb's version includes in-frame clones alone and lacks a portion of them. Of around 37,000 clones detected, around 70% appear once; the ten largest clones hold roughly a tenth. Material for sequencing was peripheral blood. The origin of the receptors is a man between 65 and 85 years old with COVID-19, enrolled during active disease.

Only a few counts were recorded for this clone. The rearrangement uses TRBV5-1 and TRBJ1-6; D call uncertain. This CDR3 comprises 15 residues. Germline V gene lookup returns CDR1 SGHRS and CDR2 YFSETQ. V was pared by 5 bases and J by 6 bases, with 15 bases between. The CDR3 coding sequence is TGCGCCAGCAGACCCTTGGAGCACTCTAATTCACCCCTCCACTTT. Amino acids: CASRPLEHSNSPLHF. The full variable domain, completed using reference TRBV5-1 and TRBJ1-6, is KAGVTQTPRYLIKTRGQQVTLSCSPISGHRSVSWYQQTPGQGLQFLFEYFSETQRNKGNFPGRFSGRQFSNSRSEMNVSTLELGDSALYLCASRPLEHSNSPLHFGNGTRLTVT.

The rearrangement uses TRBV2 and TRBJ1-5; no reliable D call. CDR1 SNHLY and CDR2 FYNNEI come from the germline V gene. CDR3 length: 15 amino acids. The V end lost 5 bases, the J end lost 1 base, and 12 bases lay between the germline ends. CDR3 residues: CASSRGRVSNQPQHF. CDR3 nucleotides: TGTGCCAGCAGTCGGGGAAGGGTAAGCAATCAGCCCCAGCATTTT.

V gene TRBV5-1 combines with J gene TRBJ2-1; 10 bases are shared with TRBD2. Germline V lookup: CDR1 SGHRS, CDR2 YFSETQ. The CDR3 extends over 15 amino acids. The trim removed 4 bases at V and 9 bases at J, leaving 10 bases unmatched. CDR3: CASSGTSGNSGEQFF. As DNA, the CDR3 is TGCGCCAGCAGCGGAACTAGCGGGAATAGCGGTGAGCAGTTCTTC.

V is TRBV6-5 and J is TRBJ1-6; 9 bases line up with TRBD1. The germline V gene encodes CDR1 MNHEY and CDR2 SVGAGI. The CDR3 sequence is 15 residues long. The junction had 6 bases not matched to a gene; V was cut back by 6 bases and J by 6 bases. For the CDR3, the DNA is TGTGCCAGCAGCCCCTTGACAGGGGGTAATTCACCCCTCCACTTT. This codes for CASSPLTGGNSPLHF.

The count of this clone is one. The chain recombines TRBV7-2 with TRBJ2-7; 8 bases map to TRBD1. V was pared by 1 base and J by 3 bases, with 8 bases of the junction left unmatched. Germline CDR1 reads SGHTA; CDR2 reads FQGNSA. The CDR3 length is 16 residues. As DNA, the CDR3 is TGTGCCAGCAGCTTAGGGACAGGGCAATCCGTCTACGAGCAGTACTTC. This translates into CASSLGTGQSVYEQYF.

The gene calls are TRBV14 and TRBJ1-1, with a weak D call TRBD1 (5 bases). CDR3 length: 15 amino acids. In germline, CDR1 is SGHDN, CDR2 FVKESK. V was cut by 3 bases and J by 0 bases, with 11 bases left in between. The CDR3 bases are TGTGCCAGCAGCCATAACAGGAATTTGAACACTGAAGCTTTCTTT. Its translation is CASSHNRNLNTEAFF.

In this sample, this clone turned up once. The CDR3 region has the DNA TGTGCCAGTAAAGGGGAGCGGGGGCCTCTCAATCAGCCCCAGCATTTT. It codes for CASKGERGPLNQPQHF. The chain employs TRBV19 and TRBJ1-5; D may be TRBD1 (6 bases). The germline CDR1 and CDR2 sequences are LNHDA and SQIVND (reference sequence). Trimming pared 7 bases from V and 3 bases from J, leaving 19 bases between. The CDR3 spans 16 residues.

The chain has TRBV11-2 and TRBJ2-1; a possible D gene is TRBD2 (5 bases). Trimming removed 1 base from V and 0 bases from J, with 7 bases in between. The CDR3 runs 15 residues. Germline V CDR1 and CDR2: SGHAT, FQNNGV. The CDR3 sequence is CASSLGGFSYNEQFF. The CDR3 nucleotides are TGTGCCAGCAGCTTAGGCGGGTTCTCCTACAATGAGCAGTTCTTC.

This rearrangement joins TRBV29-1 to TRBJ1-4; D remains unclear. V lost 2 bases, J lost 5 bases, and 9 bases lay in between. CDR3 length: 13 residues. The V gene's germline CDR1 is SQVTM and CDR2 ANQGSEA. The CDR3 is CSVESGGNEKLFF. The CDR3 DNA follows: TGCAGCGTTGAAAGTGGAGGAAATGAAAAACTGTTTTTT.

The chain has TRBV19 and TRBJ2-3; D might be TRBD1 (5 bases). Trimming pared 3 bases from V and 7 bases from J, leaving 8 bases between. This CDR3 is 12 amino acids long. Germline CDR1 is LNHDA and CDR2 is SQIVND (reference sequence). This chain's CDR3 is CASSIPGYTQYF. The CDR3 nucleotides read TGTGCCAGTAGTATCCCAGGGTATACGCAGTATTTT.

The V gene is TRBV5-5, the J gene TRBJ1-2; no firm D call. V lost 0 bases and J 2 bases, leaving 5 bases between the germline ends. The CDR3 runs to 13 residues. Germline V lookup: CDR1 SGHKS, CDR2 YYEKEE (reference sequence). This chain's CDR3 is CASSLAGNYGYTF. The CDR3 DNA follows: TGTGCCAGCAGCTTGGCCGGGAACTATGGCTACACCTTC. The entire variable domain, with the rest obtained from reference TRBV5-5 and TRBJ1-2, is as follows: DAGVTQSPTHLIKTRGQQVTLRCSPISGHKSVSWYQQVLGQGPQFIFQYYEKEERGRGNFPDRFSARQFPNYSSELNVNALLLGDSALYLCASSLAGNYGYTFGSGTRLTVV.

A single count supports this clone. V is TRBV6-1 and J is TRBJ1-5; unclear D gene. Germline-derived CDR1 and CDR2 are MNHNS and SASEGT. The CDR3 contains 16 residues. V was shortened by 1 base and J by 7 bases, with 17 bases between the two germline ends. CDR3 residues: CASSEGLSEVLQPQHF. The CDR3 bases are TGTGCCAGCAGTGAAGGATTATCCGAGGTGCTCCAGCCCCAGCATTTT.

V usage is TRBV7-2 and J usage is TRBJ2-1; 7 nucleotides align to TRBD2. V was clipped by 7 bases and J by 4 bases; unmatched bases: 7. Germline values: CDR1 SGHTA, CDR2 FQGNSA. CDR3 length equals 14 residues. The CDR3 nucleotides read TGTGCCAGCACCCGGGACTACGGATACAATGAGCAGTTCTTC. Protein sequence: CASTRDYGYNEQFF.

V is TRBV13 and J is TRBJ1-2; 8 positions match TRBD1. Germline loops: CDR1 PRHDT, CDR2 FYEKMQ (reference sequence). There are 15 residues in the CDR3. J lost 4 bases, V lost 4 bases, and 8 bases had no gene match. The CDR3 coding sequence is TGTGCCAGCAGCTCTACAGGGGGAGCCGCCTATGGCTACACCTTC. It is translated as CASSSTGGAAYGYTF.